This T cell receptor (beta chain) was captured by sequencing in a study of response to subunit inactivated influenza vaccine. Whole-study findings and limits: Seasonal influenza vaccination, on each occasion, was suggested by the authors to recruit few new T cells.

In regard to this clonotype: Its antigen is still unknown.

TCRdb analysed the RT-PCR reads with MiXCR anew, one entry per CDR3 protein. The table has around 520,000 distinct CDR3 sequences, 10% to 15% seen once; the top ten hold roughly 10%. The CDR3 sequence is 14 residues long. CDR1 and CDR2 (germline): MNHEY, SVGAGI. V was shortened by 2 bases and J by 4 bases, with 10 bases between the two germline ends. This sequence joins TRBV6-5 and TRBJ2-3, with D possibly being TRBD1 (5 bases). This specimen consisted of PBMCs from blood, obtained on the day of vaccination. This receptor was obtained from a man between 50 and 59 years old who received an inactivated influenza vaccine. CDR3 sequence reads: CASSYGRVADTQYF. CDR3 sequence (DNA): TGTGCCAGCAGTTACGGCAGGGTGGCAGATACGCAGTATTTT.